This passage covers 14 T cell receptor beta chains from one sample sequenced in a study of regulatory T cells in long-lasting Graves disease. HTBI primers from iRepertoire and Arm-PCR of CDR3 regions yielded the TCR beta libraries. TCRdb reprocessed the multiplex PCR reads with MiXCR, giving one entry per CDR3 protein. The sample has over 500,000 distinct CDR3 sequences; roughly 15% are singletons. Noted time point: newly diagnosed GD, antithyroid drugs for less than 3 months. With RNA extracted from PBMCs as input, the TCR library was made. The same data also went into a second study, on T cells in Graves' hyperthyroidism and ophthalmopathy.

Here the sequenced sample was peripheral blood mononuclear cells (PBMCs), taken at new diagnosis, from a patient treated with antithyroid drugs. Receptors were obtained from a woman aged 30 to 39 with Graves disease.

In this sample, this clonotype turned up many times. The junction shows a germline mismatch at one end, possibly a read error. The DNA of the CDR3 is TGTGCCAGCAGTTTTCAGGGGAACCATGACAAACTGTTTTTT. Amino acids: CASSFQGNHDKLFF. The rearrangement links TRBV28 to TRBJ1-4, with D perhaps TRBD1 (6 bases). Germline V gene lookup returns CDR1 MDHEN and CDR2 SYDVKM. This CDR3 region has 14 residues.

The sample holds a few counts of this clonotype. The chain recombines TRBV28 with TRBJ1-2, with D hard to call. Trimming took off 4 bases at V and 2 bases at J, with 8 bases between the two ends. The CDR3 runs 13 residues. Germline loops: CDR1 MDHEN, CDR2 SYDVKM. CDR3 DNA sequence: TGTGCCAGCAGTTCCGCGGACAACTATGGCTACACCTTC. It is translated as CASSSADNYGYTF.

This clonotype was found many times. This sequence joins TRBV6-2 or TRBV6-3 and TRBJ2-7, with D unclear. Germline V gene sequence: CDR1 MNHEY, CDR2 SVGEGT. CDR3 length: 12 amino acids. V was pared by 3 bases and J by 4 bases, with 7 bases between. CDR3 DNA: TGTGCCAGCAGTTATTCACCTTACGAGCAGTACTTC. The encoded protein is CASSYSPYEQYF.

CDR3 DNA: TGCAGTGCTAGAGACGGCGGGAGGTTAGATACGCAGTATTTT. Its translation: CSARDGGRLDTQYF. V is TRBV20-1 and J is TRBJ2-3, with 8 bases identical to TRBD2. Germline CDR1 DFQATT, CDR2 SNEGSKA (reference sequence). This CDR3 contains 14 residues. The trim removed 0 bases at V and 5 bases at J, leaving 4 bases unmatched.

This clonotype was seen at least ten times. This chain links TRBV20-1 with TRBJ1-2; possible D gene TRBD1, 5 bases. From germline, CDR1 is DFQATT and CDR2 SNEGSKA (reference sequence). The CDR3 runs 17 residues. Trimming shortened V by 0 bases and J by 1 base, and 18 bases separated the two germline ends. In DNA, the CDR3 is TGCAGTGCTAGAGACCTCCTGACAGCGCCCGATAACTATGGCTACACCTTC. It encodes CSARDLLTAPDNYGYTF.

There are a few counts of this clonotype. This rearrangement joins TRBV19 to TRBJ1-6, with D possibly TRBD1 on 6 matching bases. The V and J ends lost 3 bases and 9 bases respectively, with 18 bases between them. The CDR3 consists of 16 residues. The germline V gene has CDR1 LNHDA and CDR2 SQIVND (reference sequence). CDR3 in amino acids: CASSIPSTGMSSPLHF. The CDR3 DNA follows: TGTGCCAGTAGTATCCCATCAACAGGGATGAGTTCACCCCTCCACTTT.

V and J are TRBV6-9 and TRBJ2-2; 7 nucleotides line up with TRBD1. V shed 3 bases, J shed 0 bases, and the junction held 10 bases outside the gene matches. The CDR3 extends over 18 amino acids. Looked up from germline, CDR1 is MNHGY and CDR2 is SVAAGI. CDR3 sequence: CASSYSKPTGANTGELFF. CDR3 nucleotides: TGTGCCAGCAGTTACTCGAAACCCACAGGGGCGAACACCGGGGAGCTGTTTTTT.

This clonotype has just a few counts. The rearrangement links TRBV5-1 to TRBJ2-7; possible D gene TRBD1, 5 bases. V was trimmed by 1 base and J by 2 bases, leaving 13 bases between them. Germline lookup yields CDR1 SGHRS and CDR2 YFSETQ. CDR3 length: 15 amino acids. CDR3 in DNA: TGCGCCAGCAGCTTGATTCCAGGGTCGACCTACGAGCAGTACTTC. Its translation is CASSLIPGSTYEQYF.

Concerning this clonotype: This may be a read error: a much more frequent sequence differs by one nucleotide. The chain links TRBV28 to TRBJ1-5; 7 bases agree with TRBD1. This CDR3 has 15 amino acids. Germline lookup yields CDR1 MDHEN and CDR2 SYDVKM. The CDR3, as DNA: TGTGCCAGCAGAAGACAGGGTGGTAGCAATCAGCCCCGGCATTTT. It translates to CASRRQGGSNQPRHF.

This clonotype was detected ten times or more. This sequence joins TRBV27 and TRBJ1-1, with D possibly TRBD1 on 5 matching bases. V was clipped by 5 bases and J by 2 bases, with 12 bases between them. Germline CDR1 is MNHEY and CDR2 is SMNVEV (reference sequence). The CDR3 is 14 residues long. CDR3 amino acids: CASSRQTSNTEAFF. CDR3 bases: TGTGCCAGCAGTCGACAGACCTCCAACACTGAAGCTTTCTTT.

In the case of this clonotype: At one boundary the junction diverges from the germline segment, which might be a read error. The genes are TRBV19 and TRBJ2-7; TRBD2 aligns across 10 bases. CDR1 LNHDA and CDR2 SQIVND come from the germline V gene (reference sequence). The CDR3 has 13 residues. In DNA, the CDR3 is TGTGCCAGTAAAACTAGCGGGGCGTACGAGCGGTACTTC. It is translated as CASKTSGAYERYF.

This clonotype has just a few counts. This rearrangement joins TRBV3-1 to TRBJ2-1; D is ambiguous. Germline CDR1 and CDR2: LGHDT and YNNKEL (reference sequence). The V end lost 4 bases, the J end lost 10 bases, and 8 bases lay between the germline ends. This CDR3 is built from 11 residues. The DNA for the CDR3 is TGTGCCAGCAGCCGGTGGGTGGAGCAGTTCTTC. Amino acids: CASSRWVEQFF.

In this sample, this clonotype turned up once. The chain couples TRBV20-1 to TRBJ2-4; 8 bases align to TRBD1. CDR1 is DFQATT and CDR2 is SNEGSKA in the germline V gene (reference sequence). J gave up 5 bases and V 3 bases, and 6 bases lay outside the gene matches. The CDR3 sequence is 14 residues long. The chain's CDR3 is CSARMDRDENIQYF. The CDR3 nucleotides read TGCAGTGCTAGGATGGACAGGGACGAAAACATTCAGTACTTC.

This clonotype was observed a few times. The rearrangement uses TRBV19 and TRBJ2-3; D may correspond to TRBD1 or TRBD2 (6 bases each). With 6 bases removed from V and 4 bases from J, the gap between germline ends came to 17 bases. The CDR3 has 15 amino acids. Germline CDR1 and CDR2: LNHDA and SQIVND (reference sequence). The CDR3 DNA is TGTGCCAGTAGCCGGACAGCTTGGGGGGCAGATACGCAGTATTTT. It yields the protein CASSRTAWGADTQYF.